The 21 T cell receptor beta chains in this list originate from one sample, sequenced in a study of OX40 agonist ivuxolimab in advanced cancers. The data were produced by immunoSEQ multiplex PCR, yet TCRdb's version contains in-frame clones alone and is incomplete. The sample carries some 90,000 clones, about 90% recorded once. Sequences were derived from CD4+ or CD8+ T cells sorted from blood, sampled in a trial of the OX40 agonist ivuxolimab. The receptors here all came from an adult with an advanced solid tumor such as melanoma, head and neck, liver or kidney cancer.

This chain links TRBV29-1 with TRBJ2-3, with TRBD1 matching 9 bases. CDR3 length: 16 residues. Germline V gene data show CDR1 as SQVTM and CDR2 as ANQGSEA. V lost 3 bases, J lost 2 bases, and 9 bases stayed unmatched. The CDR3, as DNA: TGCAGCGTTGAGGGGGTTGGACAGGGGCCCACAGATACGCAGTATTTT. Encoded protein: CSVEGVGQGPTDTQYF.

This chain uses TRBV9 with TRBJ2-1; D may be TRBD2 (6 bases). From germline, CDR1 is SGDLS and CDR2 YYNGEE. Trimming left V 1 base short and J 9 bases short, with 14 bases between. The CDR3 covers 14 residues. CDR3 nucleotides: TGTGCCAGCAGCGTACGGGAGCTTCGGGGTGAGCAGTTCTTC. Translating gives CASSVRELRGEQFF. Full variable domain (remainder filled in from reference TRBV9 and TRBJ2-1): DSGVTQTPKHLITATGQRVTLRCSPRSGDLSVYWYQQSLDQGLQFLIQYYNGEERAKGNILERFSAQQFPDLHSELNLSSLELGDSALYFCASSVRELRGEQFFGPGTRLTVL.

V and J are TRBV4-1 and TRBJ2-4; 16 bases agree with TRBD2. V trimming: 4 bases; J trimming: 9 bases; junction bases outside the gene matches: 9. CDR3 size: 17 residues. CDR1 is MGHRA, CDR2 YSYEKL, per germline. CDR3: CASSRIPGTSGRGIQYF. The CDR3 DNA follows: TGCGCCAGCAGCCGAATTCCCGGGACTAGCGGGAGGGGCATTCAGTACTTC.

The chain has TRBV28 and TRBJ2-7, with TRBD2 matching 10 bases. The CDR3 extends over 15 amino acids. The V gene end was trimmed by 4 bases and the J gene end by 5 bases; junction bases not matched to a gene: 8. Germline lookup yields CDR1 MDHEN and CDR2 SYDVKM. This chain's CDR3 is CASSSPSGSPDEQYF. CDR3 nucleotides: TGTGCCAGCAGTTCCCCTAGCGGGAGTCCGGACGAGCAGTACTTC.

The table lists this clone with a few counts. A junction boundary mismatches the germline segment, possibly from a read error. The gene calls are TRBV7-7 and TRBJ2-5; 8 bases fit TRBD2. The germline gives CDR1 SSHAT, CDR2 FNYEAQ (reference sequence). The CDR3 loop spans 18 amino acids. CDR3 nucleotide sequence: TGTGCTAGCAGCTTAGTAATGAGTAGCGGGGTCGGTAGAGAGACCCAGTACTTC. Translating it yields CASSLVMSSGVGRETQYF. Variable domain in full (rest from reference TRBV7-7 and TRBJ2-5): GAGVSQSPRYKVTKRGQDVTLRCDPISSHATLYWYQQALGQGPEFLTYFNYEAQPDKSGLPSDRFSAERPEGSISTLTIQRTEQRDSAMYRCASSLVMSSGVGRETQYFGPGTRLLVL.

This chain connects TRBV19 to TRBJ2-1; D unresolved. This CDR3 region has 16 residues. Trimming cost V 5 bases and J 0 bases, with 14 bases left between them. Germline CDR1 and CDR2: LNHDA and SQIVND (reference sequence). The CDR3 loop reads CASSPLPGSSYNEQFF. The CDR3 DNA sequence: TGTGCCAGTAGTCCACTTCCCGGTAGCTCCTACAATGAGCAGTTCTTC.

The V gene is TRBV11-2, the J gene TRBJ2-4; 10 bases agree with TRBD1. The CDR3 runs 16 residues. Trimming removed 4 bases from V and 1 base from J; junction bases left unmatched: 4. Germline lookup yields CDR1 SGHAT and CDR2 FQNNGV. CDR3 coding DNA: TGTGCCAGCAGCTCCTCGGGACAGGGGGCCAAAAACATTCAGTACTTC. Residues: CASSSSGQGAKNIQYF.

The genes are TRBV30 and TRBJ2-7; D not resolved. Germline V gene sequence: CDR1 GTSNPN, CDR2 SVGIG (reference sequence). This CDR3 comprises 12 residues. The V end lost 8 bases, the J end lost 0 bases, and 11 bases lay between the germline ends. The CDR3, as DNA: TGTGCCGCGGACCGAAGCTCCTACGAGCAGTACTTC. Translation: CAADRSSYEQYF.

This sequence joins TRBV7-2 and TRBJ1-6; no reliable D call. The CDR3 runs 15 residues. Germline CDR1 SGHTA, CDR2 FQGNSA. V was pared by 1 base and J by 4 bases, with 8 bases between. CDR3: CASSLEARYNSPLHF. For the CDR3, the DNA is TGTGCCAGCAGCTTAGAAGCTCGTTATAATTCACCCCTCCACTTT.

The chain carries TRBV19 and TRBJ2-7; D gene uncertain. Germline loops: CDR1 LNHDA, CDR2 SQIVND (reference sequence). The V end lost 2 bases, the J end lost 0 bases, and 8 bases lay between the germline ends. CDR3 length: 14 residues. CDR3 sequence reads: CASSIQLSSYEQYF. Written as DNA, the CDR3 is TGTGCCAGTAGTATACAATTAAGCTCCTACGAGCAGTACTTC.

The rearrangement links TRBV7-2 to TRBJ1-1; D gene uncertain. Trimming took off 1 base at V and 0 bases at J, with 6 bases between the two ends. The CDR3 is 14 amino acids. The germline gives CDR1 SGHTA, CDR2 FQGNSA. The chain's CDR3 is CASSLGRLNTEAFF. The CDR3 DNA sequence: TGTGCCAGCAGCTTAGGAAGATTGAACACTGAAGCTTTCTTT.

V usage is TRBV29-1 and J usage is TRBJ1-5; D is ambiguous. CDR1 and CDR2 (germline): SQVTM, ANQGSEA. The CDR3 covers 12 residues. Trimming stripped 4 bases from V and 5 bases from J, with 9 bases between. For the CDR3, the DNA is TGCAGCGTTGCGTGGAGGGATCAGCCCCAGCATTTT. Protein sequence: CSVAWRDQPQHF.

The chain uses TRBV30 and TRBJ2-3; D is possibly TRBD2 (6 bases). With 2 bases removed from V and 6 bases from J, the gap between germline ends came to 12 bases. The CDR3 covers 13 residues. CDR1 GTSNPN and CDR2 SVGIG come from the germline V gene (reference sequence). The CDR3 bases are TGTGCCTGGAGTTTGTGGGAGGCCGATACGCAGTATTTT. This translates into CAWSLWEADTQYF.

This clone has just one count. The chain is built from TRBV5-5 and TRBJ2-7; tentatively, D is TRBD2 (6 bases). Germline assignment: CDR1 SGHKS and CDR2 YYEKEE (reference sequence). The V and J ends lost 0 bases and 2 bases respectively, with 12 bases between them. The CDR3 has 15 amino acids. The CDR3 loop is CASSLGGTSPYEQYF. CDR3 in DNA: TGTGCCAGCAGCTTGGGGGGGACTTCTCCCTACGAGCAGTACTTC.

The chain combines TRBV11-2 with TRBJ1-3, with TRBD1 as a possible D gene (5 bases). The CDR3 totals 11 residues. V was shortened by 3 bases and J by 8 bases, with 5 bases between the two germline ends. Germline V gene data show CDR1 as SGHAT and CDR2 as FQNNGV. The CDR3 is CASSFRDTIYF. The CDR3 nucleotides read TGTGCCAGCAGCTTCAGGGACACCATATATTTT. The full variable domain, in which reference TRBV11-2 and TRBJ1-3 provide the parts outside the CDR3, is EAGVAQSPRYKIIEKRQSVAFWCNPISGHATLYWYQQILGQGPKLLIQFQNNGVVDDSQLPKDRFSAERLKGVDSTLKIQPAKLEDSAVYLCASSFRDTIYFGEGSWLTVV.

This rearrangement joins TRBV7-9 to TRBJ1-3, with D perhaps matching TRBD1 (6 bases). This CDR3 has 18 residues. V gave up 0 bases and J gave up 0 bases, with 15 bases separating them. CDR1 SEHNR and CDR2 FQNEAQ come from the germline V gene (reference sequence). CDR3 amino acids: CASSLATGLEVSGNTIYF. As DNA, the CDR3 is TGTGCCAGCAGCTTAGCCACAGGGCTGGAGGTCTCTGGAAACACCATATATTTT.

The gene calls are TRBV5-4 and TRBJ1-2, with no clear D. Germline V gene lookup returns CDR1 SGHNT and CDR2 YYREEE (reference sequence). Between the trimmed V and J ends, which lost 1 base and 2 bases, there was a span of 12 bases. The CDR3 runs to 15 residues. The CDR3 reads CASSLPDAQNYGYTF. The CDR3 region has the DNA TGTGCCAGCAGCTTGCCGGACGCCCAGAACTATGGCTACACCTTC.

V and J are TRBV7-3 and TRBJ1-6; 8 bases fit TRBD1. CDR1 SGHTA and CDR2 FQGTGA come from the germline V gene. The trim removed 4 bases at V and 6 bases at J, leaving 8 bases unmatched. The CDR3 runs to 16 residues. CDR3 protein: CASSWTGTGTNSPLHF. The CDR3 nucleotides are TGTGCCAGCAGCTGGACCGGGACAGGAACTAATTCACCCCTCCACTTT.

V is TRBV7-2 and J is TRBJ1-5; D may be TRBD1 (5 bases). The germline V gene encodes CDR1 SGHTA and CDR2 FQGNSA. The length of the CDR3 is 15 residues. Trimming took 1 base from V and 4 from J, leaving 11 bases between them. The DNA for the CDR3 is TGTGCCAGCAGCTTAGGGCAGGGAGAAAATCAGCCCCAGCATTTT. It is translated as CASSLGQGENQPQHF.

V and J are TRBV29-1 and TRBJ2-7, with 8 bases fitting TRBD2. The CDR3 extends over 12 amino acids. Germline lookup yields CDR1 SQVTM and CDR2 ANQGSEA. V was pared by 6 bases and J by 3 bases, with 4 bases of the junction left unmatched. This CDR3 reads CSVLAGNYEQYF. The CDR3 nucleotides are TGCAGCGTCTTAGCGGGAAACTACGAGCAGTACTTC.

This chain joins TRBV16 and TRBJ2-7; D is unresolved. The CDR3 runs to 15 residues. Trimming stripped 4 bases from V and 3 bases from J, with 16 bases between. Germline V lookup: CDR1 KGHSY, CDR2 FQNENV. The CDR3 nucleotides are TGTGCCAGCAGCCTGTACTACCCCTCTGGCTACGAGCAGTACTTC. It is translated as CASSLYYPSGYEQYF.